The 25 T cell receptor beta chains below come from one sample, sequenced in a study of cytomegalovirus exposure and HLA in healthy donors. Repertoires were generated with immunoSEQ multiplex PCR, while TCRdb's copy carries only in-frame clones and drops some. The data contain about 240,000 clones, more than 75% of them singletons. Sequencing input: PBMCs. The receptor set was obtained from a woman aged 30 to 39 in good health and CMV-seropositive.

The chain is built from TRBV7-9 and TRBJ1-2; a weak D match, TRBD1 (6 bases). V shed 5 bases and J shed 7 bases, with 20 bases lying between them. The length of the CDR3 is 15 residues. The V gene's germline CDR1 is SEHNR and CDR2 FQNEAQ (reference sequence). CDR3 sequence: CASSTEQGSESGYTF. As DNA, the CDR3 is TGTGCCAGCAGCACGGAGCAGGGGAGTGAGAGTGGCTACACCTTC.

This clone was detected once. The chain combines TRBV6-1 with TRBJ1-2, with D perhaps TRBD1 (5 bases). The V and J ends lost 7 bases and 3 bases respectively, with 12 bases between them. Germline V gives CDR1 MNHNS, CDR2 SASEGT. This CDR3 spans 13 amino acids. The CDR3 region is CASTSGGDYGYTF. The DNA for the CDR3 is TGTGCCAGCACTAGCGGGGGGGACTATGGCTACACCTTC.

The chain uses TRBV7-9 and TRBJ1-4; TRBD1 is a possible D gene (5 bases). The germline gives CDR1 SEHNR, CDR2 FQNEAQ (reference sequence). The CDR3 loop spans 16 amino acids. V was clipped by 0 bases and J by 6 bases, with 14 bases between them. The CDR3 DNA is TGTGCCAGCAGCTTAGCGGTCTGGGGGGAGGATGAAAAACTGTTTTTT. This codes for CASSLAVWGEDEKLFF.

DNA of the CDR3: TGCAGCGTTGAAAGGGAGGGGACAAAGGGTGAAAAACTGTTTTTT. Translating gives CSVEREGTKGEKLFF. The genes are TRBV29-1 and TRBJ1-4, with TRBD1 as a possible D gene (6 bases). The germline V gene has CDR1 SQVTM and CDR2 ANQGSEA. The CDR3 runs to 15 residues. Trimming removed 2 bases from V and 7 bases from J, with 17 bases in between.

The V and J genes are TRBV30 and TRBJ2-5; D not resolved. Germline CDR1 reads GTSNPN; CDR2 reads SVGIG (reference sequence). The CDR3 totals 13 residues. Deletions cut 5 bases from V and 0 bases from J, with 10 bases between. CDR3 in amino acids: CAWAQDYQETQYF. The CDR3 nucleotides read TGTGCCTGGGCACAAGATTACCAAGAGACCCAGTACTTC.

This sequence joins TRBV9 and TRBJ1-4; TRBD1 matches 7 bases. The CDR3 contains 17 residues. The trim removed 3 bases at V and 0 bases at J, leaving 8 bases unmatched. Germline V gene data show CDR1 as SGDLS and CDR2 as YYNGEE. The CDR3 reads CASSDRDRRTTNEKLFF. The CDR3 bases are TGTGCCAGCAGCGACCGGGACAGAAGAACAACTAATGAAAAACTGTTTTTT.

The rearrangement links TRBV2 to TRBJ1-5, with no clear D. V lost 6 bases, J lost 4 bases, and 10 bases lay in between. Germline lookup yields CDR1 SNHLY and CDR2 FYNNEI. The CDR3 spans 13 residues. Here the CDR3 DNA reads TGTGCCAGCAGGTCGAGCGGGAATCAGCCCCAGCATTTT. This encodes CASRSSGNQPQHF.

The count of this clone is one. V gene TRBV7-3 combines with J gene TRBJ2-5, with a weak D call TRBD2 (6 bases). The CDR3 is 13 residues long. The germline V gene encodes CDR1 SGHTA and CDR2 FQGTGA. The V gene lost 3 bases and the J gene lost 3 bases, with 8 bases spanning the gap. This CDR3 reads CASSLAGKETQYF. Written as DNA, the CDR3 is TGTGCCAGCAGCTTGGCGGGAAAAGAGACCCAGTACTTC.

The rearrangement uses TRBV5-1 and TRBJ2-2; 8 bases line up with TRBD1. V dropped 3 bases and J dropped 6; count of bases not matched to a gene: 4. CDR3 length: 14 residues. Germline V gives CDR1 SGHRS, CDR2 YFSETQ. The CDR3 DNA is TGCGCCAGCAGCTCGGGACAGGTCGCCGGGGAGCTGTTTTTT. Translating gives CASSSGQVAGELFF. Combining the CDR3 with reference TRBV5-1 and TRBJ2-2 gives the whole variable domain KAGVTQTPRYLIKTRGQQVTLSCSPISGHRSVSWYQQTPGQGLQFLFEYFSETQRNKGNFPGRFSGRQFSNSRSEMNVSTLELGDSALYLCASSSGQVAGELFFGEGSRLTVL.

The CDR3, as DNA: TGTGCCAGCAGCCAAGCTCCTAGAAGCTCCTACAATGAGCAGTTCTTC. It encodes CASSQAPRSSYNEQFF. The V gene is TRBV14, the J gene TRBJ2-1; D not resolved. The germline V and J ends were trimmed by 1 base and 0 bases, with 10 bases remaining between them. This CDR3 is built from 16 residues. Germline CDR1 SGHDN, CDR2 FVKESK.

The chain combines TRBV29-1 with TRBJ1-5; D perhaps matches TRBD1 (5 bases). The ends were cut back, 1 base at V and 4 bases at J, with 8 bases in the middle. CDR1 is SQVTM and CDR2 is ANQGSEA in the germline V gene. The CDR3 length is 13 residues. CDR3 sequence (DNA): TGCAGCGTTGAAGTCGGGGGGAATCAGCCCCAGCATTTT. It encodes CSVEVGGNQPQHF.

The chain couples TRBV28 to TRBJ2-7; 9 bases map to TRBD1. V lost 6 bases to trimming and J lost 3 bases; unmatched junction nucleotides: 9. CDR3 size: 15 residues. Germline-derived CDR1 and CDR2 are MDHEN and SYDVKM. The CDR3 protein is CASSPIRQGVYEQYF. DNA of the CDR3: TGTGCCAGCAGCCCAATAAGACAGGGGGTCTACGAGCAGTACTTC.

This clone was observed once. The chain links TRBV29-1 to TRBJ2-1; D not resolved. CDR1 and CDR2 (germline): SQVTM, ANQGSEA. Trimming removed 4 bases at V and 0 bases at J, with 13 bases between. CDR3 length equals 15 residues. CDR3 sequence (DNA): TGCAGCGTTGTCGGTGCGGAGAGCTCCTACAATGAGCAGTTCTTC. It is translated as CSVVGAESSYNEQFF.

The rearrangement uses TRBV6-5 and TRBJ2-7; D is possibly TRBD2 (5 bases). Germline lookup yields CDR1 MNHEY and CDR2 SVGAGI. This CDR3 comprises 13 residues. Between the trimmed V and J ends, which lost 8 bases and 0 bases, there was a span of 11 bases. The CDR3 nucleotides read TGTGCCAGCGGCCGGGATACCTCCTACGAGCAGTACTTC. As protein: CASGRDTSYEQYF.

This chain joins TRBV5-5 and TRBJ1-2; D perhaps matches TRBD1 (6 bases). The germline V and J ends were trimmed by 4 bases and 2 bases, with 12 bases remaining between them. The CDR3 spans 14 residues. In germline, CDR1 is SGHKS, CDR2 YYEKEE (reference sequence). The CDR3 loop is CASSRDIRNYGYTF. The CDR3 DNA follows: TGTGCCAGCAGCCGGGACATCCGAAACTATGGCTACACCTTC.

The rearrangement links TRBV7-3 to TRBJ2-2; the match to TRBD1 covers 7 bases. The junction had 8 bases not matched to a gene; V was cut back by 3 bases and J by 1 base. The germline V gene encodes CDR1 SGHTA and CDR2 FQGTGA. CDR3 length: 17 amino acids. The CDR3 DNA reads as TGTGCCAGCAGCTTGGGCCCGGGACAGCGGAACACCGGGGAGCTGTTTTTT. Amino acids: CASSLGPGQRNTGELFF. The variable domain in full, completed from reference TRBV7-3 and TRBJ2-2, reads GAGVSQTPSNKVTEKGKYVELRCDPISGHTALYWYRQSLGQGPEFLIYFQGTGAADDSGLPNDRFFAVRPEGSVSTLKIQRTERGDSAVYLCASSLGPGQRNTGELFFGEGSRLTVL.

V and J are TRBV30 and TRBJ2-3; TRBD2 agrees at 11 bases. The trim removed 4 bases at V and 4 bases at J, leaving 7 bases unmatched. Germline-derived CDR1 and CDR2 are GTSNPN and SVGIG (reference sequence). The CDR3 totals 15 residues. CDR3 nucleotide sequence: TGTGCCTGGAACCTAGCGGGAGGTAACGCAGATACGCAGTATTTT. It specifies CAWNLAGGNADTQYF.

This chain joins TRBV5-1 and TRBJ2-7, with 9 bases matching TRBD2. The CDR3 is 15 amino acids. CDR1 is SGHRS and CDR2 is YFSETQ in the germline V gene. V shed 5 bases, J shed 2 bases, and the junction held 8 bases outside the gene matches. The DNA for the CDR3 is TGCGCCAGCAGGTCCGTAGTAGCGGGGGCCTACGAGCAGTACTTC. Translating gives CASRSVVAGAYEQYF.

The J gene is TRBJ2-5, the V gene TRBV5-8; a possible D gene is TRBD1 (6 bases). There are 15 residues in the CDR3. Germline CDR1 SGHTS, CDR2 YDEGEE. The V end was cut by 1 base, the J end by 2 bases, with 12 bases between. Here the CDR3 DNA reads TGTGCCAGCAGCTTGATAGGTCAGGGGCAAGAGACCCAGTACTTC. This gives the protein CASSLIGQGQETQYF.

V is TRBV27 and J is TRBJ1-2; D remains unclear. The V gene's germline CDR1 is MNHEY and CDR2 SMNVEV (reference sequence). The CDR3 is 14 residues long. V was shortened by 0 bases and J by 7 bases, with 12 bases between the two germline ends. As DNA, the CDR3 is TGTGCCAGCAGTTTATCGCCGAATTACAGTGGCTACACCTTC. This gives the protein CASSLSPNYSGYTF.

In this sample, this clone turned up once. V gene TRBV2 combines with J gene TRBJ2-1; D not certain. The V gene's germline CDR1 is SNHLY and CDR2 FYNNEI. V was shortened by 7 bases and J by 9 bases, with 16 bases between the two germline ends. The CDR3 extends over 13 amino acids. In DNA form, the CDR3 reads TGTGCCAGCATGGATAGCTTAGTTGGTGAGCAGTTCTTC. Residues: CASMDSLVGEQFF.

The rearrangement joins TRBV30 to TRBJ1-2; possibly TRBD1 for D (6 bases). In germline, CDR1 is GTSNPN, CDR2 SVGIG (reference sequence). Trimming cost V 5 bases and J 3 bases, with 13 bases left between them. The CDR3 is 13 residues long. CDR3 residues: CAWSLQGYYGYTF. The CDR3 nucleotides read TGTGCCTGGTCTTTACAGGGATACTATGGCTACACCTTC.

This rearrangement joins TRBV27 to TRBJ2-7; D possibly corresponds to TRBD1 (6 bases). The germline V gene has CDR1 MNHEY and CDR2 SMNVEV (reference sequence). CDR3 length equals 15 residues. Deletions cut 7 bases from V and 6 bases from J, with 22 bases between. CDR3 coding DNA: TGTGCCAGCATGCTCAGGACAGTCTTTAGAGGCGAGCAGTACTTC. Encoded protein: CASMLRTVFRGEQYF.

The CDR3 is CASSPGTAYDEQYF. The CDR3 coding sequence is TGTGCCAGCAGTCCCGGGACAGCCTACGACGAGCAGTACTTC. This chain joins TRBV6-5 and TRBJ2-7; 7 nucleotides agree with TRBD1. Germline V lookup: CDR1 MNHEY, CDR2 SVGAGI. Trimming cost V 5 bases and J 5 bases; bases outside gene matches: 9. CDR3 size: 14 residues.

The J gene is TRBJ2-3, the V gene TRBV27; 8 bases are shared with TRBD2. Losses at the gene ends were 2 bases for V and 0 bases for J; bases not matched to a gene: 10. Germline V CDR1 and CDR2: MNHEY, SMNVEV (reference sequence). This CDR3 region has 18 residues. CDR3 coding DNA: TGTGCCAGCAGTTTAGTGTCTGCGGGAGGCCCTAGCACAGATACGCAGTATTTT. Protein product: CASSLVSAGGPSTDTQYF.